This record looks at one T cell receptor (beta chain) sequence and its context. The length of the CDR3 is 15 residues. The V gene end was trimmed by 3 bases and the J gene end by 2 bases; junction bases not matched to a gene: 4. CDR1 is LNHDA, CDR2 SQIVND, per germline (reference sequence). The record originates from a study of OX40 agonist ivuxolimab in advanced cancers. The table came from immunoSEQ multiplex PCR; TCRdb's copy has only in-frame clones and leaves some out. The data hold 50,000 to 75,000 clones, with around 88% observed a single time. The rearrangement joins TRBV19 to TRBJ2-7; the match to TRBD2 covers 10 bases. The sample here was CD4+ or CD8+ T cells sorted from blood, taken in a trial of the OX40 agonist ivuxolimab. The clonotype was recovered from an adult with an advanced solid tumor such as melanoma, head and neck, liver or kidney cancer. The DNA of the CDR3 is TGTGCCAGTAGTATTGCTCTAGCGGGAGCCTACGAGCAGTACTTC. Translating it yields CASSIALAGAYEQYF.